The TCR beta chain described here comes from a study of T cells in Graves' hyperthyroidism and ophthalmopathy. This clonotype was seen ten or more times. Its antigen remains unknown. There were TCR beta CDR3 regions amplified from RNA transcripts. An initial round of RT-PCR targeting the TCR CDR3 relied on the HTBI primer set. A single record per CDR3 protein comes from TCRdb applying MiXCR to the multiplex PCR reads. The sample shows a few hundred thousand distinct CDR3 sequences, about 45% of them seen only once. Study findings and constraints: Ophthalmopathy prediction by the model preceded onset by a median approximately six months. Most clonotypes expanded in thyroid above 0.001 were likewise present in blood.

Uncontrolled infection, other autoimmune disease, pregnancy and lactation each barred patients from inclusion. Specimen: peripheral blood or thyroid tissue (not recorded which). The origin of this receptor is a young woman with Graves' hyperthyroidism.

CDR3 DNA sequence: TGTGCCAGCAGCTTGTCCCCGGGTATAGGGGGGGCCAACGTCCTGACTTTC. Protein sequence: CASSLSPGIGGANVLTF. The genes are TRBV5-6 and TRBJ2-6, with unresolved D. This CDR3 is 17 amino acids long. Germline V CDR1 and CDR2: SGHDT, YYEEEE. V was clipped by 1 base and J by 4 bases, with 15 bases between them.